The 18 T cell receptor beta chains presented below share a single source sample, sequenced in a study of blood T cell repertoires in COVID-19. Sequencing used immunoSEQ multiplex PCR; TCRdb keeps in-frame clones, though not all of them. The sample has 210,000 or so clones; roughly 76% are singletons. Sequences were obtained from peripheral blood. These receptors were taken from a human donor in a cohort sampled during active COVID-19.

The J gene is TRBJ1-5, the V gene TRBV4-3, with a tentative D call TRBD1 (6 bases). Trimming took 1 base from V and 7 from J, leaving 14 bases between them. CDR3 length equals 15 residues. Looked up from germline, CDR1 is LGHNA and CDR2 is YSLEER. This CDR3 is CASSQGIRGSQPQHF. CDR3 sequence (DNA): TGCGCCAGCAGCCAAGGTATCAGGGGTTCGCAGCCCCAGCATTTT.

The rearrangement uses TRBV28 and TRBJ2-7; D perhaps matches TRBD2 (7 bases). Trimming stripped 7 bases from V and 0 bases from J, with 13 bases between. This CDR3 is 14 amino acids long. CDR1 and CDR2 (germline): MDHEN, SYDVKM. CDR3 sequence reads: CASKGAGASYEQYF. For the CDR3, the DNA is TGTGCCAGCAAGGGCGCGGGGGCCTCCTACGAGCAGTACTTC. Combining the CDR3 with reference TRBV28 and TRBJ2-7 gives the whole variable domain DVKVTQSSRYLVKRTGEKVFLECVQDMDHENMFWYRQDPGLGLRLIYFSYDVKMKEKGDIPEGYSVSREKKERFSLILESASTNQTSMYLCASKGAGASYEQYFGPGTRLTVT.

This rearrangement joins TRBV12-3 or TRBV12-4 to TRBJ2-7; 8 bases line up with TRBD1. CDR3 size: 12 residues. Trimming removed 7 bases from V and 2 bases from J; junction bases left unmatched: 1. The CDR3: CASNRGAYEQYF. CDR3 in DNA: TGTGCCAGCAACAGGGGGGCCTACGAGCAGTACTTC.

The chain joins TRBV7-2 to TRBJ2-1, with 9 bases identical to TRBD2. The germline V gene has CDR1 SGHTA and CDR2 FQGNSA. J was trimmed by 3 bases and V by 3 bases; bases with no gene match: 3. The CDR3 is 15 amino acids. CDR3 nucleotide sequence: TGTGCCAGCAGCTTCACAGCGGGAGGCTACAATGAGCAGTTCTTC. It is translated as CASSFTAGGYNEQFF.

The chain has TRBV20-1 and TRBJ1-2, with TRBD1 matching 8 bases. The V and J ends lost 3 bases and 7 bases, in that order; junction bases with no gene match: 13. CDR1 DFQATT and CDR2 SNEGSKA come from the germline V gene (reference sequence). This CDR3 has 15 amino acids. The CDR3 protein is CSASPGQGFILGYTF. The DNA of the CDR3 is TGCAGTGCTAGTCCCGGACAGGGCTTTATCCTTGGCTACACCTTC.

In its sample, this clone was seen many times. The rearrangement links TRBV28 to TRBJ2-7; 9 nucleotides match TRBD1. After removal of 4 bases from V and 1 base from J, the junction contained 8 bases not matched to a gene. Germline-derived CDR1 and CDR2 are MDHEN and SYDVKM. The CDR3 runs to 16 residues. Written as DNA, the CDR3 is TGTGCCAGCAGTTACTTCGAGGACAGGGGATCCTACGAGCAGTACTTC. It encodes CASSYFEDRGSYEQYF.

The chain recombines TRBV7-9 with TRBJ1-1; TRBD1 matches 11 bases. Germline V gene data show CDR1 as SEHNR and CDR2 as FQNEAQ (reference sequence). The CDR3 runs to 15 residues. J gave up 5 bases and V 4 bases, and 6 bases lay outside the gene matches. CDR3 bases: TGTGCCAGCAGCTCCGGGGACAGGGGGTGGACTGAAGCTTTCTTT. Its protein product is CASSSGDRGWTEAFF.

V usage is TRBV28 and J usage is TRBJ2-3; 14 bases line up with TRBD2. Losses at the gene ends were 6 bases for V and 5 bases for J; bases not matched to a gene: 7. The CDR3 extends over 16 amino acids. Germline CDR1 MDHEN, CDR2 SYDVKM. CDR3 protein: CASSPGLAGVGDTQYF. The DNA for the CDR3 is TGTGCCAGCAGCCCGGGACTAGCGGGAGTGGGAGATACGCAGTATTTT.

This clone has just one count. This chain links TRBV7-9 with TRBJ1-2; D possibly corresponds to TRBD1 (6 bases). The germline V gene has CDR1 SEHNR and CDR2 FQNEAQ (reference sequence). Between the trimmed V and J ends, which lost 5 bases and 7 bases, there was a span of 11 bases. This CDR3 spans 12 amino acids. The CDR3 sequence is CASSLQGSGYTF. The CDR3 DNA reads TGTGCCAGCAGCCTCCAGGGGTCTGGCTACACCTTC.

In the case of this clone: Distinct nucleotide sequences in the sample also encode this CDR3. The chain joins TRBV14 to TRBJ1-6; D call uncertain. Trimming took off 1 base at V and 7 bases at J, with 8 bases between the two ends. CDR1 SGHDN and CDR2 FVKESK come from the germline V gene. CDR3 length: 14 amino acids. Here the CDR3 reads CASSQVGGNSPLHF. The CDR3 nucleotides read TGTGCCAGCAGCCAAGTTGGCGGAAATTCACCCCTCCACTTT.

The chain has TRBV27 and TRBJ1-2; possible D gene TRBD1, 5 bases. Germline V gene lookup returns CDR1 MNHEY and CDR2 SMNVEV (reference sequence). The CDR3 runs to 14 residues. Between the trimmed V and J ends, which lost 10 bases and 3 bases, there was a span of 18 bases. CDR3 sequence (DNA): TGTGCCACCCTCGCCTCCTGGGGCCACTATGGCTACACCTTC. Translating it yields CATLASWGHYGYTF.

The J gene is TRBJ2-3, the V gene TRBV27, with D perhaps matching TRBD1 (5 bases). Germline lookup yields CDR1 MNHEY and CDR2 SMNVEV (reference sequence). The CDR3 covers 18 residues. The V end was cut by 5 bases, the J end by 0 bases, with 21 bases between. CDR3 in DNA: TGTGCCAGCAGTCCAGATCCCCCAGGGCCCCCTAGCACAGATACGCAGTATTTT. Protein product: CASSPDPPGPPSTDTQYF.

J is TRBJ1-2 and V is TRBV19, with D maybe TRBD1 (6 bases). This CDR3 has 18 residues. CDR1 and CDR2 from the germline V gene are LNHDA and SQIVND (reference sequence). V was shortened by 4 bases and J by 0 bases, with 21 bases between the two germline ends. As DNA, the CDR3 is TGTGCCAGTAGTAACTACGCGCCCGGGACACTAGCTAACTATGGCTACACCTTC. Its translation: CASSNYAPGTLANYGYTF. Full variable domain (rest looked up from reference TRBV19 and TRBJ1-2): DGGITQSPKYLFRKEGQNVTLSCEQNLNHDAMYWYRQDPGQGLRLIYYSQIVNDFQKGDIAEGYSVSREKKESFPLTVTSAQKNPTAFYLCASSNYAPGTLANYGYTFGSGTRLTVV.

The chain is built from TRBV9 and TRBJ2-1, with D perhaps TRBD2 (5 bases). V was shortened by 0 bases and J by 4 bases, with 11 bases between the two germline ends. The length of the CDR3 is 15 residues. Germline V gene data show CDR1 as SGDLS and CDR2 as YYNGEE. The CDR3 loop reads CASSVAASRYNEQFF. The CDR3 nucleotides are TGTGCCAGCAGCGTAGCGGCTAGCAGATACAATGAGCAGTTCTTC. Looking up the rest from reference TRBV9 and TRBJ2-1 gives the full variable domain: DSGVTQTPKHLITATGQRVTLRCSPRSGDLSVYWYQQSLDQGLQFLIQYYNGEERAKGNILERFSAQQFPDLHSELNLSSLELGDSALYFCASSVAASRYNEQFFGPGTRLTVL.

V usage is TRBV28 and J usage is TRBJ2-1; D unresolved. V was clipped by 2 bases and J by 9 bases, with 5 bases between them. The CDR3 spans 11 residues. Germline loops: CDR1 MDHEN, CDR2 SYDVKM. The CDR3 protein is CASSLGREQFF. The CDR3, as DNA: TGTGCCAGCAGTTTAGGGCGTGAGCAGTTCTTC.

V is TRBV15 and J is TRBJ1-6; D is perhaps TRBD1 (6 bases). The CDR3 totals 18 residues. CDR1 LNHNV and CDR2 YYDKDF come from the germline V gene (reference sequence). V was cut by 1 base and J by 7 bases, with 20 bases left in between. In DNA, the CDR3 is TGTGCCACCAGCAGAGCCGGGGGGCGGTCATCCTTAAATTCACCCCTCCACTTT. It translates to CATSRAGGRSSLNSPLHF.

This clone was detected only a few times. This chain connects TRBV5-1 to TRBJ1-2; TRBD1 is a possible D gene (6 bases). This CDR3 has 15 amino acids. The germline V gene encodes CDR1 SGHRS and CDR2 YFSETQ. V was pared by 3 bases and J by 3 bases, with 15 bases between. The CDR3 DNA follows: TGCGCCAGCAGCTCAGAAACAGGGACCTACTATGGCTACACCTTC. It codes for CASSSETGTYYGYTF.

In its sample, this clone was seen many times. DNA of the CDR3: TGTGCCAGCAGCCAAGATTTTGGGGCTGGCTACACCTTC. It codes for CASSQDFGAGYTF. The chain is built from TRBV14 and TRBJ1-2; possibly TRBD1 for D (5 bases). Germline V lookup: CDR1 SGHDN, CDR2 FVKESK. The CDR3 extends over 13 amino acids. V was cut by 0 bases and J by 7 bases, with 9 bases left in between. Full variable domain (missing parts from reference TRBV14 and TRBJ1-2): EAGVTQFPSHSVIEKGQTVTLRCDPISGHDNLYWYRRVMGKEIKFLLHFVKESKQDESGMPNNRFLAERTGGTYSTLKVQPAELEDSGVYFCASSQDFGAGYTFGSGTRLTVV.